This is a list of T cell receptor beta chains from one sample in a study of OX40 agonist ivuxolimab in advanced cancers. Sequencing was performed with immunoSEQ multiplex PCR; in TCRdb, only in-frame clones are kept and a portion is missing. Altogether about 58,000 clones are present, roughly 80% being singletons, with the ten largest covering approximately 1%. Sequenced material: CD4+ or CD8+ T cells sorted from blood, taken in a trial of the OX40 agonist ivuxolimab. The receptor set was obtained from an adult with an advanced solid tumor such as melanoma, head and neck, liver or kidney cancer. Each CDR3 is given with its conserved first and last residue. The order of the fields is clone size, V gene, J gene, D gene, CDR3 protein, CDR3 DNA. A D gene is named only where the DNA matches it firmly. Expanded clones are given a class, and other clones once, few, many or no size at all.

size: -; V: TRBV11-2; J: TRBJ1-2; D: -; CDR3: CASSPHRDIDSGYTF; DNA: TGTGCCAGCAGCCCCCACCGAGACATTGATTCAGGCTACACCTTC
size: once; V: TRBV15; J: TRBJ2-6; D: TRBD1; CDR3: CATSSGQGLSGANVLTF; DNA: TGTGCCACCAGCAGCGGACAGGGACTCTCTGGGGCCAACGTCCTGACTTTC
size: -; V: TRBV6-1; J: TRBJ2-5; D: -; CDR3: CASSDWKKETQYF; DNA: TGTGCCAGCAGTGACTGGAAGAAAGAGACCCAGTACTTC
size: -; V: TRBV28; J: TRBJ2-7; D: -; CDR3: CASSFPQDLWEQYF; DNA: TGTGCCAGCAGTTTTCCCCAGGACCTTTGGGAGCAGTACTTC
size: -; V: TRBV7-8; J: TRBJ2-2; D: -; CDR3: CASSLAIGKNTGELFF; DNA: TGTGCCAGCAGCTTAGCTATCGGGAAGAACACCGGGGAGCTGTTTTTT
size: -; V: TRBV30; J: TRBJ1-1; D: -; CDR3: CAWTRTGGGPEAFF; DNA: TGTGCCTGGACGCGGACTGGCGGTGGGCCTGAAGCTTTCTTT
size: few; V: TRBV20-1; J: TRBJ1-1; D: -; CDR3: CRGTRNTEAFF; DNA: TGCCGGGGGACGAGGAACACTGAAGCTTTCTTT
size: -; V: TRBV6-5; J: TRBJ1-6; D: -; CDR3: CASTNRWGSPLHF; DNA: TGTGCCAGCACCAACCGGTGGGGATCACCCCTCCACTTT
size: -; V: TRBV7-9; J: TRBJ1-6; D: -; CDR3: CASSTMGTFGSPLHF; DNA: TGTGCCAGCAGCACTATGGGGACGTTCGGTTCACCCCTCCACTTT
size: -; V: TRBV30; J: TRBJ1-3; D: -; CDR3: CAWAQGAGNTIYF; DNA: TGTGCCTGGGCACAGGGAGCTGGAAACACCATATATTTT
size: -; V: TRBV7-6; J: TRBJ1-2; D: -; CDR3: CASSLVGVRGYTF; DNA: TGTGCCAGCAGCTTAGTAGGGGTTAGGGGCTACACCTTC
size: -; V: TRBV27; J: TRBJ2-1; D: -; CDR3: CASSLNRDIRSTMRQFF; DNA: TGTGCCAGCAGCTTAAACCGGGACATCAGATCTACAATGAGGCAGTTCTTC
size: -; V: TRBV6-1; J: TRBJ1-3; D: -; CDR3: CASSETRGRNTIYF; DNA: TGTGCCAGCAGTGAAACCCGGGGCCGAAACACCATATATTTT
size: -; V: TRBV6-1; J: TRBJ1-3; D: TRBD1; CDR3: CASRAGQGGGNTIYF; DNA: TGTGCCAGCAGGGCGGGACAGGGCGGGGGGAACACCATATATTTT
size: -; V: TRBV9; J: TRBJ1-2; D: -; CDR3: CASSSVGGTGYTF; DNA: TGTGCCAGCAGCTCCGTCGGGGGAACGGGCTACACCTTC
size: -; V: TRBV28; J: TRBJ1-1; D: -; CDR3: CASSSTPNTEAFF; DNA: TGTGCCAGCAGTTCCACACCGAACACTGAAGCTTTCTTT
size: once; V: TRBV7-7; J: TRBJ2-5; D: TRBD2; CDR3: CASSSSTSGQETQYF; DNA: TGTGCTAGCAGCTCCTCGACTAGCGGGCAAGAGACCCAGTACTTC
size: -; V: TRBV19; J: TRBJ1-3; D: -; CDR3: CASSKTDIGPGNTIYF; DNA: TGTGCCAGTAGTAAGACCGACATAGGACCTGGAAACACCATATATTTT
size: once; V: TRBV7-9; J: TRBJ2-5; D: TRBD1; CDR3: CASSFRQGSETQYF; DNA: TGTGCCAGCAGCTTTCGACAGGGGTCGGAGACCCAGTACTTC
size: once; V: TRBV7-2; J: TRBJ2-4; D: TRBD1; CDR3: CASSLGTAQGQNIQYF; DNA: TGTGCCAGCAGCTTAGGCACTGCACAGGGGCAAAACATTCAGTACTTC
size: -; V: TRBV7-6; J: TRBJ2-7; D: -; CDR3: CASRAGAAYEQYF; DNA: TGTGCCAGCAGGGCGGGGGCTGCCTACGAGCAGTACTTC
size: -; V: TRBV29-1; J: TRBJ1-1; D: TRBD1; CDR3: CSVTGQGGYTEAFF; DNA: TGCAGCGTAACGGGACAGGGAGGGTACACTGAAGCTTTCTTT
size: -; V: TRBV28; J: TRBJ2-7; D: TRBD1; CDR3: CASSSIGLGTGFHEQYF; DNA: TGTGCCAGCAGTTCCATCGGACTCGGGACAGGGTTTCACGAGCAGTACTTC